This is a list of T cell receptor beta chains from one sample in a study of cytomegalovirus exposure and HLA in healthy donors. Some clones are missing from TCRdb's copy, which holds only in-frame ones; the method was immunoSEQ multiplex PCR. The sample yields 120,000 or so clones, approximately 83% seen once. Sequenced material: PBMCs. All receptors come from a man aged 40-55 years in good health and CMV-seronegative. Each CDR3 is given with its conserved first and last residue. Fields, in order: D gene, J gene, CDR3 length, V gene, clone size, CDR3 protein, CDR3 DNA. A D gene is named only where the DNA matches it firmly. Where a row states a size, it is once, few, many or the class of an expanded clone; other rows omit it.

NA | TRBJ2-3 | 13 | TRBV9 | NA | CASSVVDSDTQYF | TGTGCCAGCAGCGTAGTGGACAGCGATACGCAGTATTTT
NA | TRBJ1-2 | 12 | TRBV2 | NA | CASSITYYGYTF | TGTGCCAGCAGCATAACTTATTATGGCTACACCTTC
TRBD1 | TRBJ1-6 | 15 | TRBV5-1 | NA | CASSFTRQGNSPLHF | TGCGCCAGCAGCTTCACGAGACAGGGGAATTCACCCCTCCACTTT
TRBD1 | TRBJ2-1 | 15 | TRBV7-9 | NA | CASSLAGTGGNEQFF | TGTGCCAGCAGCTTAGCCGGGACAGGGGGCAATGAGCAGTTCTTC
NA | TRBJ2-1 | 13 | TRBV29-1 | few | CSVGGSSYNEQFF | TGCAGCGTTGGCGGCAGCTCCTACAATGAGCAGTTCTTC
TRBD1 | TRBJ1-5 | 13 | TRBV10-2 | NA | CASSGTGGQPQHF | TGCGCCAGCAGTGGAACAGGGGGGCAGCCCCAGCATTTT
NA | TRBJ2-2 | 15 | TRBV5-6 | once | CASSPGLANTGELFF | TGTGCCAGCAGCCCTGGCCTTGCGAACACCGGGGAGCTGTTTTTT
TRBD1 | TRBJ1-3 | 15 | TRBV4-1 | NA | CASSQGTGVGNTIYF | TGCGCCAGCAGCCAAGGAACAGGGGTTGGAAACACCATATATTTT
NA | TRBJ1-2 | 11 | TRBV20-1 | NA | CSAKSGVDYTF | TGCAGTGCCAAATCAGGGGTAGACTACACCTTC
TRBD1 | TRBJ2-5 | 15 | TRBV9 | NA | CASSALDRGQETQYF | TGTGCCAGCAGCGCCCTGGACAGGGGACAAGAGACCCAGTACTTC
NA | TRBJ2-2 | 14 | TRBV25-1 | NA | CASSGWGETGELFF | TGTGCCAGCAGTGGGTGGGGCGAGACCGGGGAGCTGTTTTTT
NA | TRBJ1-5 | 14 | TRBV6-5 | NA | CASTRRGGDQPQHF | TGTGCCAGCACCCGTCGGGGAGGGGATCAGCCCCAGCATTTT
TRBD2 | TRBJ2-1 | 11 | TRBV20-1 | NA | CSAPGTSKQFF | TGCAGTGCTCCCGGGACTAGCAAGCAGTTCTTC
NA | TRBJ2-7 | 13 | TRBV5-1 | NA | CASKRQADYEQYF | TGCGCCAGCAAGAGACAGGCTGACTACGAGCAGTACTTC
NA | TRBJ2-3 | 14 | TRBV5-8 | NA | CASSLTGSTDTQYF | TGTGCCAGCAGCTTGACAGGGAGCACAGATACGCAGTATTTT
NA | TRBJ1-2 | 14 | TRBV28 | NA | CASSLVDKSGGYTF | TGTGCCAGCAGTTTAGTAGACAAATCAGGAGGCTACACCTTC
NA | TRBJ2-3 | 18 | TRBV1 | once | CTSSPGGHRLNSTDTQYF | TGCACCAGCAGCCCCGGGGGGCACCGCCTTAATAGCACAGATACGCAGTATTTT
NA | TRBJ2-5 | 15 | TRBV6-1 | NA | CASSLRTLLQETQYF | TGTGCCAGCAGTCTCCGGACTTTACTACAAGAGACCCAGTACTTC
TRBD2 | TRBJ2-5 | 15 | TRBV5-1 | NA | CASSPGGGQEETQYF | TGCGCCAGCAGCCCGGGCGGGGGGCAGGAAGAGACCCAGTACTTC
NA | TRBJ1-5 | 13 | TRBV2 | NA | CASSVSSNQPQHF | TGTGCCAGCAGTGTAAGCAGCAATCAGCCCCAGCATTTT
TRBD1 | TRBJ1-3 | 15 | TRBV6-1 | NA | CASSLHRGEGNTIYF | TGTGCCAGCAGCCTTCACAGGGGAGAGGGAAACACCATATATTTT
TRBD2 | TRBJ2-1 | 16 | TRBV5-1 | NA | CASSSSQRGGRYEQFF | TGCGCCAGCAGCTCTTCCCAGCGGGGGGGTCGGTATGAGCAGTTCTTC
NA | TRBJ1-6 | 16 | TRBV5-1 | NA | CASSLERSGLNSPLHF | TGCGCCAGCAGCTTGGAAAGATCAGGGCTGAATTCACCCCTCCACTTT
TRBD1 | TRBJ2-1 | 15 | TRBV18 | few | CASSPEGQGSNEQFF | TGTGCCAGCTCACCAGAGGGACAGGGGTCCAATGAGCAGTTCTTC
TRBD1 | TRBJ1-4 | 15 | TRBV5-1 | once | CASSLDRAGFEKLFF | TGCGCCAGCAGCCTTGACAGGGCTGGTTTTGAAAAACTGTTTTTT
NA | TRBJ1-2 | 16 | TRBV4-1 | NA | CASSQDQGPYNYGYTF | TGCGCCAGCAGCCAAGATCAGGGGCCCTATAACTATGGCTACACCTTC
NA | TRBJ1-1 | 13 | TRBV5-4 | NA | CASSFGQTTEAFF | TGTGCCAGCAGCTTCGGACAGACCACTGAAGCTTTCTTT
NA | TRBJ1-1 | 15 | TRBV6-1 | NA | CASSDSGGANTEAFF | TGTGCCAGCAGTGACTCGGGGGGGGCGAACACTGAAGCTTTCTTT
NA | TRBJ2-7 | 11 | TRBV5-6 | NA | CASSSIYEQYF | TGTGCCAGCAGCTCAATTTACGAGCAGTACTTC
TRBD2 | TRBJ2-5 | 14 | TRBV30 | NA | CAWNRPGGQETQYF | TGTGCCTGGAACCGCCCGGGGGGCCAAGAGACCCAGTACTTC
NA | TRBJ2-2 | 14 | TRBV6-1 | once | CASDSGGGTGELFF | TGTGCCAGCGATTCTGGGGGAGGCACCGGGGAGCTGTTTTTT
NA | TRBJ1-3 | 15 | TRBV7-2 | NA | CASSARGNSGNTIYF | TGTGCCAGCAGCGCGCGGGGCAACTCTGGAAACACCATATATTTT
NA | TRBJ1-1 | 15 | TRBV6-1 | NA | CAGSRDKVLNTEAFF | TGTGCCGGCTCTCGGGACAAAGTATTGAACACTGAAGCTTTCTTT
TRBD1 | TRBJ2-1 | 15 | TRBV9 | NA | CASSDRQGGIDEQFF | TGTGCCAGCAGCGACAGACAGGGTGGTATAGATGAGCAGTTCTTC
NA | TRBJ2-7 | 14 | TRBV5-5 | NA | CASSFAGGFYEQYF | TGTGCCAGCAGCTTTGCAGGGGGGTTCTACGAGCAGTACTTC
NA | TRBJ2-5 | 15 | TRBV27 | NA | CASSLSIRRVETQYF | TGTGCCAGCAGTTTATCGATCCGGCGGGTAGAGACCCAGTACTTC
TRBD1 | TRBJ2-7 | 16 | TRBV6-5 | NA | CASSYSQTGGSYEQYF | TGTGCCAGCAGTTACTCGCAGACAGGGGGGTCCTACGAGCAGTACTTC
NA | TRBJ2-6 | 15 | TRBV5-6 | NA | CASSLGSSGANVLTF | TGTGCCAGCAGCTTGGGGAGCTCTGGGGCCAACGTCCTGACTTTC
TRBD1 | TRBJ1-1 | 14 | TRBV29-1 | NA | CSVSGRQGINEAFF | TGCAGCGTTTCGGGGCGACAGGGGATAAATGAAGCTTTCTTT
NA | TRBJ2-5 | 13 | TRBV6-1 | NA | CASSLQGMETQYF | TGTGCCAGCAGTCTACAGGGTATGGAGACCCAGTACTTC
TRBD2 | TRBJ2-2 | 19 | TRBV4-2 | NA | CASSQDLGAGGSNTGELFF | TGTGCCAGCAGCCAAGATTTAGGAGCGGGGGGCTCGAACACCGGGGAGCTGTTTTTT
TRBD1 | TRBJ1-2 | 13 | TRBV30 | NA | CACWTGWDYGYTF | TGTGCCTGTTGGACAGGTTGGGACTATGGCTACACCTTC
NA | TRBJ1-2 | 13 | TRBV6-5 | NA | CATTPGQIYGYTF | TGTGCCACCACTCCGGGACAAATCTATGGCTACACCTTC
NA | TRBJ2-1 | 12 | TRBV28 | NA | CASSRTGNEQFF | TGTGCCAGCAGCCGAACGGGGAATGAGCAGTTCTTC
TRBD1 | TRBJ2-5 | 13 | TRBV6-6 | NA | CASSGQGQETQYF | TGTGCCAGCAGTGGACAGGGTCAGGAGACCCAGTACTTC
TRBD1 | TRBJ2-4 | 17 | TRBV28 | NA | CASSLSTGGIAKNIQYF | TGTGCCAGCAGTTTATCGACAGGGGGAATTGCCAAAAACATTCAGTACTTC
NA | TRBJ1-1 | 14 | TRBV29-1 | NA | CSVAQGSQNTEAFF | TGCAGCGTTGCCCAGGGGAGCCAGAACACTGAAGCTTTCTTT
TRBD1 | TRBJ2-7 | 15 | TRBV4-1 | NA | CASSFDRAVSYEQYF | TGCGCCAGCAGCTTCGACAGGGCAGTGTCCTACGAGCAGTACTTC
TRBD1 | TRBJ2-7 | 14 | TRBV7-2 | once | CASSLGQAYYEQYF | TGTGCCAGCAGCTTGGGACAGGCTTACTACGAGCAGTACTTC
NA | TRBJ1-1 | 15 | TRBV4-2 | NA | CASSQEQGSRTEAFF | TGTGCCAGCAGCCAAGAGCAGGGTAGTAGGACTGAAGCTTTCTTT
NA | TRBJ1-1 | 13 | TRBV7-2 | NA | CASSLYTGPEAFF | TGTGCCAGCAGCTTATATACAGGCCCTGAAGCTTTCTTT
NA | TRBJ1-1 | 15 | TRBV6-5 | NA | CASSYSSTGFPEAFF | TGTGCCAGCAGTTATTCGTCTACAGGGTTCCCTGAAGCTTTCTTT
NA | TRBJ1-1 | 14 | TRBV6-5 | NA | CASTPRGMNTEAFF | TGTGCCAGCACCCCCCGAGGGATGAACACTGAAGCTTTCTTT